These 32 T cell receptor beta chains share one sample of origin, sequenced in a study of blood T cell repertoires in COVID-19. The protocol was immunoSEQ multiplex PCR, while the TCRdb copy is restricted to in-frame clones and leaves out a portion. This table holds approximately 170,000 clones, approximately 85% found once. What was sequenced was peripheral blood. The receptors stem from a man between 60 and 75 years old with active or convalescent COVID-19.

V usage is TRBV10-3 and J usage is TRBJ2-1; D might be TRBD1 (5 bases). CDR3 length: 14 amino acids. V was pared by 7 bases and J by 0 bases, with 10 bases between. CDR1 and CDR2 (germline): ENHRY, SYGVKD. The DNA for the CDR3 is TGTGCCATCAAAGACAGATACTCCTACAATGAGCAGTTCTTC. This translates into CAIKDRYSYNEQFF.

This clone was detected once. The chain employs TRBV13 and TRBJ2-1; 13 nucleotides align to TRBD2. CDR1 and CDR2 from the germline V gene are PRHDT and FYEKMQ (reference sequence). With V trimmed by 1 base and J by 1 base, 13 bases remained unmatched. This CDR3 comprises 21 residues. CDR3 loop: CASSLASRGLAGTPSYNEQFF. The CDR3 DNA sequence: TGTGCCAGCAGCTTAGCCTCTAGGGGACTAGCGGGGACCCCATCCTACAATGAGCAGTTCTTC.

The chain uses TRBV6-5 and TRBJ1-2; 7 bases fit TRBD1. Germline CDR1 reads MNHEY; CDR2 reads SVGAGI. Germline trimming cut 11 bases from V and 5 bases from J; bases unmatched to any gene: 14. The length of the CDR3 is 14 residues. The chain's CDR3 is CASRQGLDWYGYTF. The CDR3 DNA follows: TGTGCCTCAAGACAGGGTTTAGATTGGTATGGCTACACCTTC.

The V call is TRBV15, the J call TRBJ1-3; the match to TRBD1 covers 7 bases. Unmatched junction bases numbered 6, after V lost 5 bases and J lost 2 bases. Germline values: CDR1 LNHNV, CDR2 YYDKDF (reference sequence). This CDR3 has 15 residues. The CDR3, as DNA: TGTGCCACCAGCCCACCACAGGGGACTGGAAACACCATATATTTT. It encodes CATSPPQGTGNTIYF.

The chain has TRBV6-6 and TRBJ1-4, with TRBD1 as a possible D gene (5 bases). CDR1 is MNHNY, CDR2 SVGAGI, per germline (reference sequence). With 3 bases removed from V and 5 bases from J, the gap between germline ends came to 13 bases. This CDR3 spans 15 amino acids. The CDR3 region is CASSYTGSGNEKLFF. CDR3 nucleotides: TGTGCCAGCAGTTATACTGGCTCAGGGAATGAAAAACTGTTTTTT.

This clone was seen a handful of times. The genes are TRBV19 and TRBJ1-1; D unresolved. The ends were cut back, 7 bases at V and 0 bases at J, with 15 bases in the middle. The CDR3 is made up of 15 amino acids. Looked up from germline, CDR1 is LNHDA and CDR2 is SQIVND (reference sequence). CDR3 amino acids: CASTEGGEMNTEAFF. CDR3 sequence (DNA): TGTGCCAGTACCGAAGGAGGAGAGATGAACACTGAAGCTTTCTTT. The whole variable domain, filled in from reference TRBV19 and TRBJ1-1, reads DGGITQSPKYLFRKEGQNVTLSCEQNLNHDAMYWYRQDPGQGLRLIYYSQIVNDFQKGDIAEGYSVSREKKESFPLTVTSAQKNPTAFYLCASTEGGEMNTEAFFGQGTRLTVV.

The chain joins TRBV6-2 or TRBV6-3 to TRBJ2-2; D gene uncertain. V lost 4 bases and J 1 base, leaving 13 bases between the germline ends. Germline CDR1 MNHEY, CDR2 SVGEGT. This CDR3 region has 16 residues. The CDR3 DNA reads TGTGCCAGCAGTTCGCGTCCCCTAAAGAACACCGGGGAGCTGTTTTTT. Its protein product is CASSSRPLKNTGELFF.

The rearrangement links TRBV6-1 to TRBJ1-3; TRBD1 is a possible D gene (5 bases). Trimming took 3 bases from V and 4 from J, leaving 7 bases between them. The germline V gene has CDR1 MNHNS and CDR2 SASEGT. The CDR3 is made up of 13 amino acids. CDR3 residues: CASSEGGGNTIYF. In DNA, the CDR3 is TGTGCCAGCAGTGAGGGGGGAGGAAACACCATATATTTT.

The rearrangement joins TRBV7-9 to TRBJ1-2; 9 bases match TRBD1. The V segment lost 5 bases and the J segment 7 bases; nucleotides outside the gene matches: 14. CDR1 and CDR2 from the germline V gene are SEHNR and FQNEAQ (reference sequence). The CDR3 has 16 residues. The CDR3 DNA reads TGTGCCAGCAGCATTGCGACAGGGGGGTCAGCGCCTGGCTACACCTTC. This sequence encodes CASSIATGGSAPGYTF.

V usage is TRBV5-1 and J usage is TRBJ1-1; a weak D match, TRBD1 (6 bases). The V end was cut by 3 bases, the J end by 10 bases, with 19 bases between. The CDR3 has 14 residues. The V gene's germline CDR1 is SGHRS and CDR2 YFSETQ. The CDR3 spells CASSSLGDTGRAFF. In DNA form, the CDR3 reads TGCGCCAGCAGCTCTTTGGGGGATACAGGGAGAGCTTTCTTT.

The V gene is TRBV3-1 (or the pseudogene TRBV3-2), the J gene TRBJ2-7; unclear D gene. Trimming left V 0 bases short and J 10 bases short, with 10 bases between. This CDR3 comprises 12 residues. Germline V lookup: CDR1 LGHDT, CDR2 YNNKEL (reference sequence). The CDR3 DNA sequence: TGTGCCAGCAGCCAAGATTCGGTTGCCCAGTACTTC. Encoded protein: CASSQDSVAQYF.

The V call is TRBV25-1, the J call TRBJ1-6; D might be TRBD1 (6 bases). V lost 3 bases, J lost 6 bases, and 12 bases lay in between. Per germline, CDR1 MGHDK and CDR2 SYGVNS. The CDR3 contains 15 residues. The chain's CDR3 is CASSDLKDSNSPLHF. The CDR3 DNA reads as TGTGCCAGCAGTGATCTAAAGGACAGTAATTCACCCCTCCACTTT.

The chain has TRBV6-5 and TRBJ2-7; 10 bases align to TRBD1. CDR1 and CDR2 from the germline V gene are MNHEY and SVGAGI. The CDR3 runs to 13 residues. Trimming removed 6 bases from V and 4 bases from J; junction bases left unmatched: 3. This CDR3 reads CASSPDRGYEQYF. The CDR3 nucleotides are TGTGCCAGCAGCCCGGACAGGGGGTACGAGCAGTACTTC.

This sequence joins TRBV6-5 and TRBJ1-2, with 7 bases identical to TRBD1. CDR1 and CDR2 from the germline V gene are MNHEY and SVGAGI. V lost 6 bases, J lost 7 bases, and 8 bases stayed unmatched. The CDR3 length is 13 residues. The CDR3 here is CASRLDRTAGYTF. In nucleotides, the CDR3 is TGTGCCAGCAGATTGGACAGGACGGCTGGCTACACCTTC.

This chain links TRBV9 with TRBJ2-2; 7 nucleotides line up with TRBD2. The germline V gene has CDR1 SGDLS and CDR2 YYNGEE. V shed 4 bases and J 4 bases; nucleotides not matched to a gene: 19. The CDR3 spans 19 residues. The chain's CDR3 is CASSLQGGGSLGTTGELFF. The CDR3 nucleotides read TGTGCCAGCAGCCTCCAGGGCGGCGGGAGCTTGGGGACCACCGGGGAGCTGTTTTTT.

A remark on this clone: Just one base apart from a much larger clone, this may be a read error. The sample holds other DNA sequences that translate to the same CDR3. The rearrangement joins TRBV19 to TRBJ2-7; TRBD2 is a possible D gene (5 bases). Germline V gene lookup returns CDR1 LNHDA and CDR2 SQIVND (reference sequence). V lost 4 bases, J lost 0 bases, and 7 bases lay in between. The CDR3 has 13 residues. CDR3 sequence (DNA): TGTGCCAGTAGTACCGGGGTCTCCTACGAGCAGTACTTC. Translating gives CASSTGVSYEQYF.

The chain links TRBV2 to TRBJ1-3, with 9 bases lining up with TRBD1. The V gene's germline CDR1 is SNHLY and CDR2 FYNNEI. The CDR3 spans 14 residues. J gave up 8 bases and V 4 bases, and 6 bases lay outside the gene matches. The CDR3 region is CASSVQGARDTIYF. The CDR3 DNA is TGTGCCAGCAGTGTACAGGGGGCGAGAGACACCATATATTTT.

This clone has more than one count but fewer than ten. J is TRBJ2-7 and V is TRBV11-2; 9 nucleotides agree with TRBD1. The V and J ends lost 0 bases and 6 bases, in that order; junction bases with no gene match: 3. The length of the CDR3 is 14 residues. Germline CDR1 and CDR2: SGHAT and FQNNGV. The CDR3 here is CASSLEQGAVEQYF. DNA of the CDR3: TGTGCCAGCAGCTTAGAACAGGGGGCGGTCGAGCAGTACTTC. Full variable domain (missing parts from reference TRBV11-2 and TRBJ2-7): EAGVAQSPRYKIIEKRQSVAFWCNPISGHATLYWYQQILGQGPKLLIQFQNNGVVDDSQLPKDRFSAERLKGVDSTLKIQPAKLEDSAVYLCASSLEQGAVEQYFGPGTRLTVT.

As DNA, the CDR3 is TGTGCCAGCAGCTTAGGGACAGGGGGCGGGCAGTACTTC. As protein: CASSLGTGGGQYF. The chain recombines TRBV11-2 with TRBJ2-7, with 11 bases fitting TRBD1. V lost 1 base to trimming and J lost 9 bases; unmatched junction nucleotides: 2. Looked up from germline, CDR1 is SGHAT and CDR2 is FQNNGV. The CDR3 runs to 13 residues.

V gene TRBV27 combines with J gene TRBJ2-2; tentatively, D is TRBD2 (5 bases). This CDR3 contains 13 residues. Trimming took 3 bases from V and 3 from J, leaving 5 bases between them. Germline V gene lookup returns CDR1 MNHEY and CDR2 SMNVEV (reference sequence). The CDR3 coding sequence is TGTGCCAGCAGTTTGGACTACACCGGGGAGCTGTTTTTT. Amino acid sequence: CASSLDYTGELFF.

This clone has just a few counts. The chain links TRBV5-1 to TRBJ2-7, with 8 bases identical to TRBD2. The CDR3 has 15 amino acids. The J segment lost 2 bases and the V segment lost 3 bases, leaving 7 bases of the junction unmatched. From germline, CDR1 is SGHRS and CDR2 YFSETQ. The CDR3 region is CASSWGVAGTYEQYF. DNA of the CDR3: TGCGCCAGCAGCTGGGGAGTAGCGGGGACCTACGAGCAGTACTTC.

This clone was detected a few times. The chain joins TRBV5-1 to TRBJ1-3; 9 bases match TRBD1. Germline-derived CDR1 and CDR2 are SGHRS and YFSETQ. The CDR3 loop spans 16 amino acids. V was clipped by 0 bases and J by 7 bases; unmatched bases: 8. The CDR3 region is CASSLGGGQGLNTIYF. CDR3 sequence (DNA): TGCGCCAGCAGCTTGGGTGGCGGACAGGGGCTTAACACCATATATTTT.

The chain links TRBV6-4 to TRBJ2-1; 7 nucleotides match TRBD2. Unmatched junction bases numbered 6, after V lost 5 bases and J lost 5 bases. The CDR3 runs to 14 residues. The germline gives CDR1 MRHNA, CDR2 SNTAGT. The CDR3 DNA sequence: TGTGCCAGCAGTCACAAGCGGGGAGACAATGAGCAGTTCTTC. Translated, it gives CASSHKRGDNEQFF.

The chain couples TRBV9 to TRBJ2-1; 7 bases agree with TRBD2. CDR1 and CDR2 from the germline V gene are SGDLS and YYNGEE. This CDR3 has 16 residues. V lost 3 bases to trimming and J lost 0 bases; unmatched junction nucleotides: 6. CDR3: CASSAGLGSSYNEQFF. The CDR3 coding sequence is TGTGCCAGCAGCGCCGGACTAGGAAGCTCCTACAATGAGCAGTTCTTC.

The J gene is TRBJ2-7, the V gene TRBV25-1, with a tentative D call TRBD1 (5 bases). The V and J ends lost 7 bases and 1 base respectively, with 11 bases between them. Germline V gene lookup returns CDR1 MGHDK and CDR2 SYGVNS. There are 13 residues in the CDR3. CDR3 loop: CASISDSSYEQYF. As DNA, the CDR3 is TGTGCCAGCATCAGCGACAGTTCCTACGAGCAGTACTTC.

This clone came up a few times. This chain uses TRBV9 with TRBJ1-5; 7 bases line up with TRBD1. The CDR3 spans 15 residues. The V segment lost 4 bases and the J segment 1 base; nucleotides outside the gene matches: 5. Germline loops: CDR1 SGDLS, CDR2 YYNGEE. The CDR3 sequence is CASSPTGRSNQPQHF. CDR3 DNA: TGTGCCAGCAGCCCGACAGGGAGGAGCAATCAGCCCCAGCATTTT.

The chain combines TRBV7-2 with TRBJ2-1, with D perhaps matching TRBD1 (6 bases). The CDR3 loop spans 15 amino acids. Germline V gives CDR1 SGHTA, CDR2 FQGNSA. Trimming took 3 bases from V and 2 from J, leaving 11 bases between them. Here the CDR3 reads CASSFQGRAYNEQFF. In DNA, the CDR3 is TGTGCCAGCAGCTTTCAGGGGCGGGCCTACAATGAGCAGTTCTTC.

The DNA for the CDR3 is TGCGCCAGCAGTGAGCCTGGGACTAGCGGGAGACGGGAGACCCAGTACTTC. It translates to CASSEPGTSGRRETQYF. The V call is TRBV10-2, the J call TRBJ2-5; 14 nucleotides line up with TRBD2. The V and J ends lost 2 bases and 5 bases, in that order; junction bases with no gene match: 7. The CDR3 consists of 17 residues. From germline, CDR1 is WSHSY and CDR2 SAAADI.

V and J are TRBV5-4 and TRBJ2-1, with D maybe TRBD2 (6 bases). Trimming took 2 bases from V and 2 from J, leaving 14 bases between them. This CDR3 contains 16 residues. CDR1 SGHNT and CDR2 YYREEE come from the germline V gene (reference sequence). CDR3 loop: CASSLGGHYAYNEQFF. The CDR3 DNA reads as TGTGCCAGCAGCTTAGGAGGGCACTACGCCTACAATGAGCAGTTCTTC.

V usage is TRBV11-2 and J usage is TRBJ2-1; 12 bases map to TRBD2. This CDR3 has 16 amino acids. Trimming removed 5 bases from V and 4 bases from J; junction bases left unmatched: 6. Per germline, CDR1 SGHAT and CDR2 FQNNGV. The CDR3, as DNA: TGTGCCAGCAGCCGGCGACTAGCGGGAGTTTACAATGAGCAGTTCTTC. It encodes CASSRRLAGVYNEQFF. Full variable domain (remainder filled in from reference TRBV11-2 and TRBJ2-1): EAGVAQSPRYKIIEKRQSVAFWCNPISGHATLYWYQQILGQGPKLLIQFQNNGVVDDSQLPKDRFSAERLKGVDSTLKIQPAKLEDSAVYLCASSRRLAGVYNEQFFGPGTRLTVL.

This clone appeared once. This sequence joins TRBV5-1 and TRBJ1-6; 8 bases line up with TRBD1. In germline, CDR1 is SGHRS, CDR2 YFSETQ. The V segment lost 1 base and the J segment 1 base; nucleotides outside the gene matches: 1. The CDR3 is made up of 16 amino acids. The CDR3 DNA follows: TGCGCCAGCAGCTTGACAGGGGGTTCCTATAATTCACCCCTCCACTTT. This sequence encodes CASSLTGGSYNSPLHF.

The CDR3 region has the DNA TGTGCCAGCAGCTCTCGGGAAACGAGAAACACCATATATTTT. This gives the protein CASSSRETRNTIYF. The chain carries TRBV13 and TRBJ1-3; no clear D gene. The germline V and J ends were trimmed by 4 bases and 5 bases, with 12 bases remaining between them. The V gene's germline CDR1 is PRHDT and CDR2 FYEKMQ (reference sequence). The CDR3 spans 14 residues. Variable domain in full (rest from reference TRBV13 and TRBJ1-3): AAGVIQSPRHLIKEKRETATLKCYPIPRHDTVYWYQQGPGQDPQFLISFYEKMQSDKGSIPDRFSAQQFSDYHSELNMSSLELGDSALYFCASSSRETRNTIYFGEGSWLTVV.